This is a list of T cell receptor beta chains from one sample in a study of graft-versus-host responses after intestinal transplantation. TCRdb keeps only in-frame clones here, not all; method: immunoSEQ multiplex PCR. The data hold about 100,000 clones, with 87% observed a single time. These receptors' targets are unknown. Sequences were derived from unstimulated CD4+ T cells sorted from spleen or lymph node cells, sampled before transplant. The receptors originated from a human donor who was the organ donor for an intestinal transplant. CDR3s include the opening cysteine and the closing phenylalanine or tryptophan. A D gene is named only where the DNA matches it firmly. The size field is filled for only some rows; it gives once, few, many or a size class.

d_call j_call clone_size v_call cdr3_nt cdr3_aa
TRBD1 TRBJ1-2 once TRBV5-1 TGCGCCAGCAGCCTGACGGGACAGGGCCTTTTGGGCGGCTATGGCTACACCTTC CASSLTGQGLLGGYGYTF
NA TRBJ1-2 NA TRBV11-3 TGTGCCAGCAGGTCCGGGGAAGACACCTTC CASRSGEDTF
NA TRBJ2-2 NA TRBV7-6 TGTGCCAGCAGCTTAGCCGGGCAGGGTATTTTGTTTTTT CASSLAGQGILFF
NA TRBJ1-3 NA TRBV9 TGTGCCAGCAGCGTAGACCATCCTGGAAACACCATATATTTT CASSVDHPGNTIYF
NA TRBJ1-6 NA TRBV5-8 TGTGCCAGCAGCTTGTTGGTCGGTGTGCAGGGAAAGCCGCATAATTCACCCCTCCACTTT CASSLLVGVQGKPHNSPLHF
NA TRBJ2-7 NA TRBV7-8 TGTGCCAGCAGCTTAGCGGGGGGTCCCTACGAGCAGTACTTC CASSLAGGPYEQYF
NA TRBJ2-3 NA TRBV4-2 TGTGCCAGCAGCTGGGGGGCGGATACGCAGTATTTT CASSWGADTQYF
NA TRBJ2-2 NA TRBV28 TGTGCCACCCACAAGGAGGGTCGGCTCGGGGAGCTGTTTTTT CATHKEGRLGELFF
NA TRBJ1-4 NA TRBV30 TGTGCCTGGGGACACTCTAATGAAAAACTGTTTTTT CAWGHSNEKLFF
NA TRBJ2-7 NA TRBV6-1 TGTGCCAGCAGCCTGATCAGGGGGGCGATCTACGAGCAGTACTTC CASSLIRGAIYEQYF
TRBD2 TRBJ2-1 NA TRBV13 TGTGCCAGCAGCTTAGGCCGGCGGGGGGCATCCTACAATGAGCAGTTCTTC CASSLGRRGASYNEQFF
TRBD2 TRBJ2-1 NA TRBV7-9 TGTGCCAGCAGCGCGAGACTAGCGGGGGGGCTAAAGTACAATGAGCAGTTCTTC CASSARLAGGLKYNEQFF
NA TRBJ1-3 NA TRBV10-3 TGTGCCATCGGAGGAGATGAGAATCGGATTTGGCACAGGAACACCATATATTTT CAIGGDENRIWHRNTIYF
NA TRBJ2-1 once TRBV28 TGTGCCAGCACCCGTTACAATGAGCAGTTCTTC CASTRYNEQFF
NA TRBJ2-7 few TRBV5-1 TGCGCCAGCAGTCGGGGGGCGCTTGACGAGCAGTACTTC CASSRGALDEQYF
NA TRBJ2-2 NA TRBV27 TGTGCCAGCGGTAGTACCGGGGAGCTGTTTTTT CASGSTGELFF
TRBD1 TRBJ1-6 NA TRBV30 TGTGCCTGGAGGACAGGGGGTAATTCACCCCTCCACTTT CAWRTGGNSPLHF
TRBD2 TRBJ2-5 NA TRBV4-1 TGCGCCAGCAGCTCCGGGGGGGTGACAACAGAGACCCAGTACTTC CASSSGGVTTETQYF
TRBD2 TRBJ2-5 NA TRBV6-5 TGTGCCAGCAGTCCGCGGGGGGCTCTACAAGAGACCCAGTACTTC CASSPRGALQETQYF
TRBD1 TRBJ2-7 NA TRBV2 TGTGCCAGCCAACAGGACAGGGGGTACGAGCAGTACTTC CASQQDRGYEQYF
NA TRBJ1-1 NA TRBV11-2 TGTGCCAGCAGCTTAGATGTGGTCTCTGAAGCTTTCTTT CASSLDVVSEAFF
NA TRBJ2-1 NA TRBV6-1 TGTGCCAGCAGAGTAACAGGGTCCTACAATGAGCAGTTCTTC CASRVTGSYNEQFF
NA TRBJ1-4 NA TRBV6-6 TGTGCCAGCAGCTCTCGTGAACCTGAAAAACTGTTTTTT CASSSREPEKLFF
TRBD1 TRBJ2-7 NA TRBV28 TGTGCCAGCACCGGGACAGGGGTATCCCGGGGGGAGCAGTACTTC CASTGTGVSRGEQYF
NA TRBJ2-7 NA TRBV9 TGTGCCAGCAGCGTAATGGGGGCTGGGTACGAGCAGTACTTC CASSVMGAGYEQYF
NA TRBJ1-4 NA TRBV19 TGTGCCAGTAGTGCGACAAGAGAAAAACTGTTTTTT CASSATREKLFF
NA TRBJ2-7 NA TRBV5-6 TGTGCCAGCAGCTTGGAACTTCTTACCTACGAGCAGTACTTC CASSLELLTYEQYF
TRBD1 TRBJ2-1 NA TRBV7-8 TGTGCCAGCAGCCCCCGACAGGGGGCGAATGAGCAGTTCTTC CASSPRQGANEQFF
NA TRBJ1-3 NA TRBV10-3 TGTGCCATCAGTGACGTCGGGAAATCGGGAAACACCATATATTTT CAISDVGKSGNTIYF
TRBD1 TRBJ1-1 NA TRBV6-6 TGTGCCAGCAGTTACGGAGGGACAGGGTCGAACACTGAAGCTTTCTTT CASSYGGTGSNTEAFF
NA TRBJ2-1 NA TRBV7-2 TGTGCCAGCAGCTTACGACAGCCCTACAATGAGCAGTTCTTC CASSLRQPYNEQFF
NA TRBJ1-6 NA TRBV10-2 TGCGCCAGCACCAATATTACAGGAAGGAGCTCCTATAATTCACCCCTCCACTTT CASTNITGRSSYNSPLHF
NA TRBJ1-1 NA TRBV30 TGTGCCTGGAGTGGTCAGGGGCGAGAAGCTGAAGCTTTCTTT CAWSGQGREAEAFF
NA TRBJ2-7 NA TRBV18 TGTGCCAGCTCACCGGTGCAGGGAGGCCCTGGGGAGCAGTACTTC CASSPVQGGPGEQYF
NA TRBJ2-7 NA TRBV5-1 TGCGCCAGCAGGGGGGACTTCGCCTACGAGCAGTACTTC CASRGDFAYEQYF
NA TRBJ2-5 NA TRBV29-1 TGCAGCGTTGGGCGTGACTGGCCCCTTCAAGAGACCCAGTACTTC CSVGRDWPLQETQYF
NA TRBJ2-7 NA TRBV23-1 TGCGCCAGCAGCGGGTTTATGGGGGAACAGTACTTC CASSGFMGEQYF
NA TRBJ1-1 NA TRBV10-3 TGTGCCATCAGTGAGTCTGCCAGCCCGAACACTGAAGCTTTCTTT CAISESASPNTEAFF
NA TRBJ1-6 once TRBV30 TGTGCCTGGAGTACAGGGCGGACTAATTCACCCCTCCACTTT CAWSTGRTNSPLHF
TRBD1 TRBJ1-2 NA TRBV28 TGTGCCAGCAGGGGTTATCGGGACAGGGCGCGCGGCTACACCTTC CASRGYRDRARGYTF
TRBD1 TRBJ1-1 NA TRBV10-1 TGCGCCAGCACTCTCCCCCTAGAGACAGGGATCTTGGATAGTCACACTGAAGCTTTCTTT CASTLPLETGILDSHTEAFF
NA TRBJ2-7 NA TRBV21-1 TGTGCCAGCAGCAATGGGCCAGTGGGGCTGAGCTCCTACGAGCAGTACTTC CASSNGPVGLSSYEQYF
NA TRBJ1-5 NA TRBV29-1 TGCAGCGTTGAGGATTATCAGGTCTGTGACAATCAGCCCCAGCATTTT CSVEDYQVCDNQPQHF
NA TRBJ1-1 NA TRBV7-8 TGTGCCAGCAGCTTGGCCAGGACAGAGAACACTGAAGCTTTCTTT CASSLARTENTEAFF
NA TRBJ1-3 once TRBV2 TGTGCCAGCATCGGAAACACCATATATTTT CASIGNTIYF
TRBD1 TRBJ1-3 NA TRBV2 TGTGCCAGCAGGACAGGGGTCGGGAGAAACACCATATATTTT CASRTGVGRNTIYF
TRBD1 TRBJ1-2 NA TRBV11-3 TGTGCCAGCAGCCACGGACAGGACTCTTTCTATGGCTACACCTTC CASSHGQDSFYGYTF
NA TRBJ1-2 few TRBV18 TGTGCCAGCTCACCCCGGGACGGAGACTATGGCTACACCTTC CASSPRDGDYGYTF
NA TRBJ1-1 NA TRBV11-2 TGTGCCAGCAGCTTAATAGGGAACACTGAAGCTTTCTTT CASSLIGNTEAFF
NA TRBJ2-3 NA TRBV11-2 TGTGCCAGCAGCGAGGGCGGTAGTAGAGGTTATTTT CASSEGGSRGYF
NA TRBJ1-6 NA TRBV7-9 TGTGCCAGCAGCTTAGGGGTGGAGATATTATTGTCACCCCTCCACTTT CASSLGVEILLSPLHF
NA TRBJ2-7 NA TRBV5-1 TGCGCCAGCAGCGCCGGGACCCGCAGCTCCTACGAGCAGTACTTC CASSAGTRSSYEQYF
TRBD1 TRBJ2-1 few TRBV4-2 TGTGCCAGCAGCAAGGACAGGGGGGCCTACAATGAGCAGTTCTTC CASSKDRGAYNEQFF
NA TRBJ1-3 once TRBV28 TGTGCCAGCAGCGCCTTGGGGGCCGGTGGAAACACCATATATTTT CASSALGAGGNTIYF
NA TRBJ2-2 NA TRBV11-2 TGTGCCAGCAGCCGCTACCCCCTAGGGCTAGTGTACACCGGGGAGCTGTTTTTT CASSRYPLGLVYTGELFF
NA TRBJ2-1 NA TRBV19 TGTGCCAGCCAACCACAGGGAGTAAAGCAGTTCTTC CASQPQGVKQFF
NA TRBJ2-7 few TRBV4-1 TGCGCCAGCAGCCGTAGCCGGGGAGAGTACGAGCAGTACTTC CASSRSRGEYEQYF
NA TRBJ1-1 NA TRBV6-6 TGTGCCAGCAGGATTGTGGGAAGCGGCACTGAAGCTTTCTTT CASRIVGSGTEAFF
NA TRBJ1-4 NA TRBV30 TGTGCCTGGAGCGACCTAGGACAGACGAATGAAAAACTGTTTTTT CAWSDLGQTNEKLFF
NA TRBJ1-6 NA TRBV5-6 TGTGCCAGCAGCCGCGACCCGGTCGGGTATAATTCACCCCTCCACTTT CASSRDPVGYNSPLHF